Listed below are T cell receptor beta chains from one sample, sequenced in a study of radiotherapy plus CTLA-4 blockade in lung cancer. Clones were sequenced by immunoSEQ multiplex PCR, and TCRdb holds only the in-frame ones, with some missing. The table includes about 66,000 clones, around 86% detected once. The starting material was peripheral blood, obtained from a patient treated with radiotherapy plus ipilimumab. Receptors originate from a human donor with non-small cell lung cancer who had a partial response to radiotherapy plus ipilimumab. Both conserved end residues are part of each CDR3. Fields, in order: CDR3 length, J gene, clone size, D gene, V gene, CDR3 protein, CDR3 DNA. The D gene is left open where the match is weak. Rows give clone size only sometimes, using once, few, many, or a class for an expanded clone.

17 TRBJ1-5 - - TRBV18 CASSLRPGGGSNQPQHF TGTGCCAGCTCCCTTCGCCCGGGGGGCGGGAGCAATCAGCCCCAGCATTTT
16 TRBJ1-2 - - TRBV7-9 CASSSALFDRNYGYTF TGTGCCAGCAGCTCCGCCTTATTCGACAGAAACTATGGCTACACCTTC
19 TRBJ2-4 few TRBD2 TRBV13 CASSDQGLAGVRAKNIQYF TGTGCCAGCAGCGATCAGGGACTAGCGGGAGTCCGAGCCAAAAACATTCAGTACTTC
15 TRBJ1-5 - TRBD1 TRBV27 CASRRDRVSNQPQHF TGTGCCAGCAGAAGGGACAGGGTAAGCAATCAGCCCCAGCATTTT
15 TRBJ2-1 - TRBD2 TRBV6-1 CASTQTSGRAGEQFF TGTGCCAGCACCCAGACTAGCGGGAGGGCCGGTGAGCAGTTCTTC
10 TRBJ1-1 few - TRBV29-1 CSVDTDEAFF TGCAGCGTGGACACGGACGAAGCTTTCTTT
17 TRBJ2-3 - TRBD2 TRBV7-2 CASSLGSSGRSTDTQYF TGTGCCAGCAGCTTAGGTTCTAGCGGGAGGTCCACAGATACGCAGTATTTT
13 TRBJ1-1 few - TRBV5-1 CASSAAVDTEAFF TGCGCCAGCAGCGCCGCGGTGGACACTGAAGCTTTCTTT
17 TRBJ1-3 - TRBD1 TRBV18 CASSPLTGVNSGNTIYF TGTGCCAGCTCACCACTTACAGGGGTTAACTCTGGAAACACCATATATTTT
12 TRBJ2-2 - - TRBV6-5 CATKKGAGELFF TGTGCCACCAAGAAAGGGGCCGGGGAGCTGTTTTTT
16 TRBJ2-2 - TRBD1 TRBV28 CASSLFGQGRTGELFF TGTGCCAGCAGTTTATTTGGACAGGGTAGAACCGGGGAGCTGTTTTTT
15 TRBJ2-7 - - TRBV5-1 CASSESGLRSYEQYF TGCGCCAGCAGTGAGAGCGGGTTGAGGTCCTACGAGCAGTACTTC
16 TRBJ2-7 - TRBD2 TRBV19 CASSGTGTSGSYEQYF TGTGCCAGTAGTGGGACCGGGACTAGCGGGTCTTACGAGCAGTACTTC
15 TRBJ2-3 few TRBD2 TRBV2 CASKSSGRGTDTQYF TGTGCCAGCAAGTCTAGCGGGAGAGGCACAGATACGCAGTATTTT
15 TRBJ1-5 - - TRBV18 CASSSDIPSNQPQHF TGTGCCAGCTCATCGGACATCCCAAGCAATCAGCCCCAGCATTTT
13 TRBJ2-7 few - TRBV5-1 CASSLDRTYEQYF TGCGCCAGCAGCTTGGACAGAACCTACGAGCAGTACTTC
12 TRBJ2-7 few TRBD1 TRBV9 CASSGQGNEQYF TGTGCCAGCAGCGGACAGGGGAACGAGCAGTACTTC
15 TRBJ1-4 - TRBD1 TRBV5-4 CASSFDRGPNEKLFF TGTGCCAGCAGCTTCGACAGGGGACCTAATGAAAAACTGTTTTTT
15 TRBJ2-7 - TRBD1 TRBV5-4 CASTTRTGLSYEQYF TGTGCCAGCACCACCCGGACAGGGCTATCCTACGAGCAGTACTTC
12 TRBJ2-7 few - TRBV28 CASSSLVVEQYF TGTGCCAGCAGTTCACTAGTAGTCGAGCAGTACTTC
16 TRBJ2-3 - TRBD2 TRBV7-6 CASSREGGAGIDTQYF TGTGCCAGCAGCCGGGAGGGGGGCGCTGGGATAGATACGCAGTATTTT
15 TRBJ2-1 - TRBD2 TRBV9 CASSVGLADLNEQFF TGTGCCAGCAGCGTTGGACTAGCGGATCTTAATGAGCAGTTCTTC
13 TRBJ2-7 - - TRBV11-3 CASSPGRSYEQYF TGTGCCAGCAGCCCGGGGAGGAGCTACGAGCAGTACTTC
14 TRBJ1-4 - TRBD1 TRBV5-1 CASSAGQFNEKLFF TGCGCCAGCAGCGCGGGACAGTTTAATGAAAAACTGTTTTTT
16 TRBJ2-1 few - TRBV28 CASSIAGTHSYNEQFF TGTGCCAGCAGTATCGCAGGTACCCACTCCTACAATGAGCAGTTCTTC
13 TRBJ1-3 - - TRBV18 CASSPRSGDTIYF TGTGCCAGCTCACCACGGTCGGGAGACACCATATATTTT
17 TRBJ2-7 - TRBD1 TRBV27 CASSFISPGQGSYEQYF TGTGCCAGCAGTTTCATATCGCCGGGACAGGGGTCCTACGAGCAGTACTTC
15 TRBJ1-2 - TRBD1 TRBV6-1 CASRSGQGAGYGYTF TGTGCCAGCAGGTCGGGACAGGGGGCTGGCTATGGCTACACCTTC
17 TRBJ2-3 - - TRBV11-2 CASSSPPSTPSADTQYF TGTGCCAGCAGCTCGCCCCCGTCCACACCCTCAGCAGATACGCAGTATTTT
16 TRBJ2-2 - TRBD2 TRBV5-6 CASSPRSGRTTGELFF TGTGCCAGCAGCCCAAGGAGCGGGAGGACTACCGGGGAGCTGTTTTTT
13 TRBJ2-6 once - TRBV7-2 CASTIAGANVLTF TGTGCCAGCACTATAGCTGGGGCCAACGTCCTGACTTTC
15 TRBJ2-7 - TRBD2 TRBV10-3 CAISGGTSGRTEQYF TGTGCCATCAGCGGAGGGACTAGCGGGAGAACCGAGCAGTACTTC
14 TRBJ2-2 - - TRBV28 CASDGTPNTGELFF TGTGCCAGTGACGGGACACCGAACACCGGGGAGCTGTTTTTT
15 TRBJ1-1 once - TRBV5-1 CASSPQTAMNTEAFF TGCGCCAGCAGCCCCCAGACAGCCATGAACACTGAAGCTTTCTTT
15 TRBJ2-7 - TRBD2 TRBV28 CASSSWTSGSYEQYF TGTGCCAGCAGTTCCTGGACTAGCGGGAGCTACGAGCAGTACTTC
15 TRBJ2-2 - TRBD1 TRBV12-5 CASGLVQGAPGELFF TGTGCTAGTGGTTTGGTACAGGGGGCGCCTGGGGAGCTGTTTTTT
15 TRBJ1-4 - TRBD1 TRBV19 CASSPQGSTNEKLFF TGTGCCAGTAGTCCACAGGGGTCAACTAATGAAAAACTGTTTTTT
13 TRBJ2-1 - - TRBV7-2 CASAGSSYNEQFF TGTGCCAGCGCCGGGAGTAGCTACAATGAGCAGTTCTTC
14 TRBJ2-7 - - TRBV5-1 CASSSTRARGEQYF TGCGCCAGCAGCTCGACCCGGGCCCGGGGCGAGCAGTACTTC
15 TRBJ1-1 few - TRBV7-2 CASSLPAVTRTEAFF TGTGCCAGCAGCTTACCCGCGGTGACGAGGACTGAAGCTTTCTTT
15 TRBJ1-4 - - TRBV5-8 CASSLGSGSNEKLFF TGTGCCAGCAGCTTGGGATCAGGTTCTAATGAAAAACTGTTTTTT
15 TRBJ2-3 - - TRBV28 CASSLKEGGSDTQYF TGTGCCAGCAGTTTGAAGGAGGGCGGGTCAGATACGCAGTATTTT
15 TRBJ2-7 - TRBD1 TRBV5-1 CASSSTPGQFVEQYF TGCGCCAGCAGCTCGACCCCGGGACAGTTTGTCGAGCAGTACTTC
16 TRBJ2-2 - TRBD2 TRBV28 CASRTSGRGNTGELFF TGTGCCAGCAGAACTAGCGGGAGAGGAAACACCGGGGAGCTGTTTTTT
18 TRBJ1-1 - - TRBV9 CASSVARGTSGVGTEAFF TGTGCCAGCAGCGTAGCTCGAGGTACCTCAGGGGTTGGCACTGAAGCTTTCTTT
15 TRBJ2-5 - TRBD1 TRBV30 CAWSVFGTGGETQYF TGTGCCTGGAGTGTCTTTGGGACAGGGGGTGAGACCCAGTACTTC
11 TRBJ2-3 - TRBD1 TRBV7-2 CASSSGGTQYF TGTGCCAGCAGCTCAGGGGGTACGCAGTATTTT
15 TRBJ2-7 - TRBD2 TRBV6-5 CASSLSGRGTYEQYF TGTGCCAGCAGTCTTAGCGGGAGAGGGACCTACGAGCAGTACTTC
14 TRBJ2-5 - TRBD2 TRBV5-4 CASRDGTSKETQYF TGTGCCAGCAGAGACGGGACTAGTAAAGAGACCCAGTACTTC
18 TRBJ2-3 - - TRBV7-3 CASSLTRVGGRATDTQYF TGTGCCAGCAGCTTAACGAGGGTTGGCGGTCGTGCTACAGATACGCAGTATTTT
15 TRBJ2-2 - - TRBV9 CASSAATGRTGELFF TGTGCCAGCAGCGCAGCGACAGGGAGGACCGGGGAGCTGTTTTTT
14 TRBJ2-5 - - TRBV28 CATRGAAAQETQYF TGTGCCACGCGTGGGGCAGCAGCACAAGAGACCCAGTACTTC
14 TRBJ2-5 - TRBD2 TRBV2 CASRVSGVQETQYF TGTGCCAGCAGGGTTAGCGGGGTACAAGAGACCCAGTACTTC
15 TRBJ1-4 - - TRBV15 CATSRDKGPWEKLFF TGTGCCACCAGCAGAGATAAGGGGCCGTGGGAAAAACTGTTTTTT
17 TRBJ2-3 - TRBD2 TRBV6-4 CASSDSRTSGPTDTQYF TGTGCCAGCAGTGACTCAAGGACTAGCGGGCCCACAGATACGCAGTATTTT